This T cell receptor beta chain was recovered during a study of control samples from healthy donors and cancer patients. Trimming cost V 8 bases and J 2 bases, with 22 bases left between them. The CDR3 has 16 residues. CDR1 is LNHDA, CDR2 SQIVND, per germline (reference sequence). TCRdb's copy holds only in-frame clones and misses some; the assay was immunoSEQ multiplex PCR. The sample includes about 130,000 clones, 85% to 95% of them seen just once. This chain uses TRBV19 with TRBJ2-7, with D possibly being TRBD1 or TRBD2 (5 bases each). The specimen was PBMCs. The sequence was obtained from a man of 80 years or more with head and neck cancer. In DNA, the CDR3 is TGTGCCAGTGCCGGGACCAGGAACCTTCCTACCTACGAGCAGTACTTC. It is translated as CASAGTRNLPTYEQYF. Using reference TRBV19 and TRBJ2-7 for the parts outside the CDR3, the full variable domain is DGGITQSPKYLFRKEGQNVTLSCEQNLNHDAMYWYRQDPGQGLRLIYYSQIVNDFQKGDIAEGYSVSREKKESFPLTVTSAQKNPTAFYLCASAGTRNLPTYEQYFGPGTRLTVT.